A single T cell receptor beta chain is shown here with its context. What antigen it recognizes has not been identified. Per-base quality was not reported, and no clone a single base away is much larger than it. The sample is drawn from a study of T-cell memory formation after mild COVID-19 (dated by TCRdb to the early 2020s). Turning to the overall study: Most TCR sequence clusters were specific to one of the two donors. In a couple of donors, T-cell clones that expanded and contracted after mild COVID-19 were tracked by sequencing TCRalpha and TCRbeta repertoires over time. Two young, previously healthy adult volunteers, one female and one male, were included in the cohort. Results and caveats for the whole study, not just this receptor: Contracting CD4+ clones appeared mostly in the CM and EM memory subsets, whereas CD8+ clones were enriched in EMRA. The study included only a couple of mild cases, and larger cohorts that include severe cases with pre-infection samples were judged to be necessary. Some responding clones were detected in pre-infection memory, which suggested that pre-existing cross-reactive memory T cells had joined the SARS-CoV-2 response. Whether the second-wave clones peaking on day 37 were SARS-CoV-2 specific was not confirmed. Balanced CD4/CD8 phenotypes were observed for clones contracting from day 15 to 85, whereas a bias towards CD4+ was observed for a second wave of clones expanding from day 15 to 37.

Ficoll-Paque density gradient centrifugation was used to isolate PBMCs. Data came from an Illumina NovaSeq 6000. TCRalpha and TCRbeta cDNA libraries were constructed by 5'RACE with constant-segment primers, with sample barcodes and unique molecular identifiers being introduced. RNA was extracted from every sample with Trizol reagent. Libraries were amplified in two PCR steps, with a second sample barcode and Illumina TruSeq adapters added in the second step. Libraries were sequenced on an Illumina NovaSeq with 2 x 150 bp paired-end reads. The paper's data handling went like this. Reads were demultiplexed and collapsed into UMI-guided consensus sequences with migec v1.2.7. With mixcr v2.1.11, UMI consensuses were aligned to TRA and TRB V and J templates and assembled into clonotypes. Clonotypes were classified as expanded or contracted when called significant by both edgeR and NoisET, with noise models trained on biological replicates. For edgeR calls, a false discovery rate-adjusted p below 0.01 and a log2 fold-change threshold of 1 were applied. As an exploratory analysis of dynamics, max-normalized trajectories of the 1000 most abundant clonotypes were examined with PCA combined with hierarchical clustering. The CD4 or CD8 phenotype of responding clones was assigned using the separately sequenced CD4+ and CD8+ repertoires. TCRdb ran its own pipeline on the public reads, namely fastp trimming at Q25 and MiXCR clone calling, and kept in-frame beta chains. Each record represents a unique CDR3 protein, reported with the most common genes and DNA among its rows. None of the V and J calls come from the authors' own analysis; TCRdb made them. This sample holds roughly 62,000 distinct CDR3 sequences; about 9.4% were observed only once. The ten largest account for around 1.2% of the sample.

V loses 3 bases of germline sequence and J loses 2 bases, and the interval between the two ends is 10 bases. From a lookup of the germline V gene, CDR1 and CDR2 are LGHNA and YSLEER. The CDR3 covers 14 residues, taking in both the cysteine and the phenylalanine. The DNA shown is the 42-base CDR3, in frame from base 1. This clonotype originated in a young man who had mild COVID-19 (a few samples of this study predate the infection). The sample titles of this study are shuffled in the database, so cell type and time point are left out; the donor was told from shared clones. Sample: PBMCs or a T cell subset sorted from them (not recorded which). The rearranged chain carries TRBV4-3 and TRBJ1-2, with TRBD1 perhaps the D gene, on 6 matching bases. CDR3 region: CASSQPDRNYGYTF. The nucleotide sequence is given as TGCGCCAGCAGCCAGCCGGACAGAAACTATGGCTACACCTTC.